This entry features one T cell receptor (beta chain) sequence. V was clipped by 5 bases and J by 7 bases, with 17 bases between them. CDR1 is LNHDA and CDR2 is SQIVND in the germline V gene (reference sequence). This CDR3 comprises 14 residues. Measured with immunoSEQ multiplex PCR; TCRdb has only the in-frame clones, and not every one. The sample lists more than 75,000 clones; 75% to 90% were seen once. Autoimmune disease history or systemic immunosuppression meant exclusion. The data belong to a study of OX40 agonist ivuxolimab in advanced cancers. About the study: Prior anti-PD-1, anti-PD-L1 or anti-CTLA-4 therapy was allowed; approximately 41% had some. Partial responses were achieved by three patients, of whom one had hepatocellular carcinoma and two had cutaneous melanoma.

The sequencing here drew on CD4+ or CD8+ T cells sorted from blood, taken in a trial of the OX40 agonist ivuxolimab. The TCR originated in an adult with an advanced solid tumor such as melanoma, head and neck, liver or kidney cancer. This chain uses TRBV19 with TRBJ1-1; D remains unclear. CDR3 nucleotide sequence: TGTGCCAGTAGTTTTTCCCCCATCCCGGGTGAAGCTTTCTTT. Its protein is CASSFSPIPGEAFF.